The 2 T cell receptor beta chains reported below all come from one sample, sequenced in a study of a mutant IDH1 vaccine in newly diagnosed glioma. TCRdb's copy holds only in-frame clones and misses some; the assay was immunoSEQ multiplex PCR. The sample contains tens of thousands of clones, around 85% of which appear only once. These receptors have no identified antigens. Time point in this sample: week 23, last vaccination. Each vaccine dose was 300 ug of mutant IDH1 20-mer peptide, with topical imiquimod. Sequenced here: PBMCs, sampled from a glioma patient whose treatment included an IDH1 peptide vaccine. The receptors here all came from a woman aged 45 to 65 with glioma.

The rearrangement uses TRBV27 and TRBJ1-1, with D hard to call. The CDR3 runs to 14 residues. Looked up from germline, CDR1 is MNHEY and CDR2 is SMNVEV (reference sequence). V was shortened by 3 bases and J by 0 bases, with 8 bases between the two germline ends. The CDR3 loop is CASSFLPVNTEAFF. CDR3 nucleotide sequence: TGTGCCAGCAGTTTCCTCCCGGTGAACACTGAAGCTTTCTTT.

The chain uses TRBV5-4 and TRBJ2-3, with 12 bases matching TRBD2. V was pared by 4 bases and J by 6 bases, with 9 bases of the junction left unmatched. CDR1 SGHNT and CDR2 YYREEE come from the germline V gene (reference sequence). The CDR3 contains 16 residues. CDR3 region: CASSLLRTSGTDTQYF. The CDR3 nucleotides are TGTGCCAGCAGCCTCCTGAGGACTAGCGGGACTGATACGCAGTATTTT.